Listed below are T cell receptor beta chains from one sample, sequenced in a study of T cells in Graves' hyperthyroidism and ophthalmopathy. TCRdb used MiXCR to reprocess the multiplex PCR reads, holding one entry per CDR3 protein. This table has hundreds of thousands of distinct CDR3 sequences, 20% to 25% appearing once. The sequencing input was blood. The receptors were sampled from a man under 40 with Graves' ophthalmopathy. CDR3s include the opening cysteine and the closing phenylalanine or tryptophan. D genes are given only for firm matches. Part of the rows lack a size; the others show once, few, many or a class for expanded clones.

TRBJ2-7 NA NA TRBV12-3/TRBV12-4 CASSQRGEQYF TGTGCCAGCAGCCAACGGGGGGAGCAGTACTTC
TRBJ1-5 NA NA TRBV20-1 CSASNRGSGNQPQHF TGCAGTGCTAGTAATAGGGGAAGTGGCAATCAGCCCCAGCATTTT
TRBJ2-4 NA many TRBV28 CASSRMWAPGAKNIQYF TGTGCCAGCAGCCGAATGTGGGCCCCAGGAGCCAAAAACATTCAGTACTTC
TRBJ2-7 NA few TRBV30 CAWGPIYEQYF TGTGCCTGGGGCCCGATCTACGAGCAGTACTTC
TRBJ2-7 TRBD1 many TRBV11-1 CASSFRDRDYEQYF TGTGCCAGCAGCTTCCGGGACAGGGACTACGAGCAGTACTTC
TRBJ2-2 TRBD1 few TRBV18 CASSPEDRVNTGELFF TGTGCCAGCTCACCCGAGGACAGGGTGAACACCGGGGAGCTGTTTTTT
TRBJ2-1 TRBD2 few TRBV5-1 CASSPLRHQRGKSSSYNEQFF TGCGCCAGCAGCCCACTCCGCCATCAGCGGGGGAAGTCCAGCTCCTACAATGAGCAGTTCTTC
TRBJ2-7 NA few TRBV4-1 CASSQASSRGYEQYF TGCGCCAGCAGCCAAGCGAGTTCCAGGGGCTACGAGCAGTACTTC
TRBJ1-2 TRBD1 many TRBV6-1 CASTWTDRGGYGYTF TGTGCCAGCACGTGGACCGACAGGGGTGGCTATGGCTACACCTTC
TRBJ2-7 TRBD1 many TRBV24-1 CATSRTGGAFYEQYF TGTGCCACCAGTAGAACAGGGGGCGCCTTCTACGAGCAGTACTTC
TRBJ2-7 TRBD1 few TRBV2 CASSVRTGQQYF TGTGCCAGCAGTGTCAGGACAGGTCAGCAGTACTTC
TRBJ1-2 NA many TRBV20-1 CSARDRDRANYGYTF TGCAGTGCTAGAGATCGCGACAGAGCTAACTATGGCTACACCTTC
TRBJ2-5 TRBD2 NA TRBV7-2 CASSQIIQTSGYETQYF TGTGCCAGCAGCCAGATTATACAGACTAGCGGTTACGAGACCCAGTACTTC
TRBJ1-1 NA NA TRBV4-1 CASSHLRPTLTEAFF TGCGCCAGCAGCCACTTAAGACCGACCCTCACTGAAGCTTTCTTT
TRBJ2-3 TRBD2 NA TRBV4-1 CASSPRALAGGGTDTQYF TGCGCCAGCAGCCCAAGAGCGCTAGCGGGAGGAGGGACAGATACGCAGTATTTT
TRBJ2-7 TRBD1 few TRBV5-1 CASSLWVGTGATYEQYF TGCGCCAGCAGCTTGTGGGTCGGGACAGGGGCCACCTACGAGCAGTACTTC
TRBJ2-5 NA many TRBV2 CASREDGGGATQYF TGTGCCAGCAGGGAAGATGGGGGAGGCGCGACCCAGTACTTC
TRBJ2-1 NA NA TRBV3-1 CASSKVKEQFF TGTGCCAGCAGCAAAGTAAAGGAGCAGTTCTTC
TRBJ2-1 NA few TRBV12-3/TRBV12-4 CASSLMASYNEQFF TGTGCCAGCAGTTTAATGGCCTCCTACAATGAGCAGTTCTTC
TRBJ1-1 TRBD1 NA TRBV11-1 CASSTGTGGDTEAFF TGTGCCAGCAGCACCGGGACAGGGGGGGACACTGAAGCTTTCTTT
TRBJ1-1 NA many TRBV30 CAWSAGPNTEAFF TGTGCCTGGAGTGCCGGTCCCAACACTGAAGCTTTCTTT
TRBJ1-1 NA NA TRBV9 CASSVGGSNTEAFF TGTGCCAGCAGCGTAGGAGGGTCGAACACTGAAGCTTTCTTT
TRBJ2-2 NA NA TRBV28 CASSFEGTGLTGELFF TGTGCCAGCAGTTTTGAAGGGACGGGACTTACCGGGGAGCTGTTTTTT
TRBJ2-5 NA many TRBV7-9 CASSPYLYRARETQYF TGTGCCAGCAGCCCTTATTTGTACAGGGCAAGGGAGACCCAGTACTTC
TRBJ2-2 NA few TRBV19 CASSIGGRNTGELFF TGTGCCAGTAGTATAGGTGGCAGGAACACCGGGGAGCTGTTTTTT
TRBJ2-7 TRBD2 NA TRBV5-5 CASSLTGTSLSYEQYF TGTGCCAGCAGCTTAACCGGGACTAGCCTATCCTACGAGCAGTACTTC
TRBJ2-5 NA NA TRBV6-5 CASSYGIHSDTQETQYF TGTGCCAGCAGTTACGGCATCCACAGTGATACACAAGAGACCCAGTACTTC
TRBJ2-1 NA few TRBV4-3 CASSQADQQGEQFF TGCGCCAGCAGCCAAGCGGATCAGCAGGGTGAGCAGTTCTTC
TRBJ2-1 TRBD2 few TRBV7-2 CASSAYIGEASGRNEQFF TGTGCCAGCTCAGCTTATATCGGTGAGGCTAGCGGGAGGAATGAGCAGTTCTTC
TRBJ1-4 NA many TRBV2 CASSGVHDPEKLFF TGTGCCAGCAGTGGGGTCCATGATCCGGAAAAACTGTTTTTT
TRBJ1-4 NA few TRBV6-1 CASSAGVSTNEKLFF TGTGCCAGCAGTGCGGGCGTCTCAACTAATGAAAAACTGTTTTTT
TRBJ2-1 NA NA TRBV6-1 CASSDRGYDEQFF TGTGCCAGCAGTGATCGGGGATACGATGAGCAGTTCTTC
TRBJ2-7 NA few TRBV5-1 CASSLVSTDEQYF TGCGCCAGCAGCTTGGTCTCTACGGACGAGCAGTACTTC
TRBJ2-2 NA NA TRBV7-9 CASSSQTGEENTGELFF TGTGCCAGCAGCTCCCAAACGGGGGAGGAGAACACCGGGGAGCTGTTTTTT
TRBJ2-7 NA NA TRBV10-3 CAISPESGHPYEQYF TGTGCCATCAGTCCCGAGTCGGGCCACCCCTACGAGCAGTACTTC
TRBJ2-2 TRBD2 few TRBV7-9 CASSSHRTSGLLSTGELFF TGTGCCAGCAGCTCCCACAGGACTAGCGGACTTCTGAGCACCGGGGAGCTGTTTTTT
TRBJ2-4 TRBD2 NA TRBV27 CASSPGTSGRIGKNIQYF TGTGCCAGCAGTCCCGGGACTAGCGGGAGGATAGGCAAAAACATTCAGTACTTC
TRBJ1-4 NA many TRBV28 CASRRQTWNEKLFF TGTGCCAGCAGGAGGCAAACCTGGAATGAAAAACTGTTTTTT
TRBJ2-7 TRBD2 NA TRBV30 CAWSLAGADEQYF TGTGCCTGGAGTTTAGCGGGAGCCGACGAGCAGTACTTC
TRBJ1-4 TRBD1 NA TRBV5-1 CASRGDRSNEKLFF TGCGCCAGTAGAGGGGACAGGTCTAATGAAAAACTGTTTTTT
TRBJ2-7 TRBD2 few TRBV20-1 CSASQVSGSPEQYF TGCAGTGCTAGTCAGGTTAGCGGGAGTCCCGAGCAGTACTTC
TRBJ2-1 TRBD2 NA TRBV10-3 CAISESDSGSENEQFF TGTGCCATCAGTGAGTCGGATAGCGGGAGTGAGAATGAGCAGTTCTTC
TRBJ1-2 NA few TRBV7-2 CASSLVQGSGYTF TGTGCCAGCAGTTTGGTACAGGGTTCTGGCTACACCTTC
TRBJ2-1 TRBD2 many TRBV28 CASSPWTSGRADEQFF TGTGCCAGCAGTCCATGGACTAGCGGGAGGGCCGATGAGCAGTTCTTC
TRBJ2-2 NA few TRBV5-1 CASSLNSFAGELFF TGCGCCAGCAGCTTGAATAGCTTTGCCGGGGAGCTGTTTTTT
TRBJ2-7 NA many TRBV5-1 CASSYDRHYEQYF TGCGCCAGCAGTTACGACAGACACTACGAGCAGTACTTC